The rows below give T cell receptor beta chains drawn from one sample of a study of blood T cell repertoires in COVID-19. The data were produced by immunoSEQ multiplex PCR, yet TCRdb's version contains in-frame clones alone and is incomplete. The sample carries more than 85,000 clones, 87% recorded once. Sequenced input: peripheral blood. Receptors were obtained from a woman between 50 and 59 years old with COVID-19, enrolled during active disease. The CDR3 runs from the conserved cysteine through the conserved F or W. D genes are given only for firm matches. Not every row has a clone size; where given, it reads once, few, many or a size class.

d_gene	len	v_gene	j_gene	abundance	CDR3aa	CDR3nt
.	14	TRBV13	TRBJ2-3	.	CASSFTVSTDTQYF	TGTGCCAGCAGCTTCACAGTTAGCACAGATACGCAGTATTTT
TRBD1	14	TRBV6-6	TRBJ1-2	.	CASSHGQGAYGYTF	TGTGCCAGCAGTCACGGACAGGGGGCCTATGGCTACACCTTC
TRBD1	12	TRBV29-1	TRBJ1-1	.	CSAQGAGTEAFF	TGCAGCGCCCAGGGGGCTGGCACTGAAGCTTTCTTT
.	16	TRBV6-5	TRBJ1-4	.	CASSYSSRARGEKLFF	TGTGCCAGCAGTTACTCGAGCCGGGCGAGGGGGGAAAAACTGTTTTTT
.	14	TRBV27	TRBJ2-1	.	CASKERLRGTEQFF	TGTGCCAGCAAGGAGCGGCTACGAGGCACTGAGCAGTTCTTC
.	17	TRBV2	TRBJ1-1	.	CASSELGPGIMNTEAFF	TGTGCCAGCAGTGAATTGGGCCCCGGTATCATGAACACTGAAGCTTTCTTT
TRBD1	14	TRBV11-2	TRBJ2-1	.	CASSLGQGYNEQFF	TGTGCCAGCAGCTTAGGACAGGGCTACAATGAGCAGTTCTTC
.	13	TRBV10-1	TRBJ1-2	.	CASSAEQNYGYTF	TGCGCCAGCAGTGCCGAACAGAACTATGGCTACACCTTC
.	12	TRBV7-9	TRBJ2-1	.	CASRTYSGSQFF	TGTGCCAGCCGCACATATTCGGGGTCGCAGTTCTTC
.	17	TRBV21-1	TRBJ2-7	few	CASSKVGSSGGAEEQYF	TGTGCCAGCAGCAAAGTGGGGTCTAGCGGGGGGGCAGAGGAGCAGTACTTC
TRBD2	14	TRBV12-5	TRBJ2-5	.	CASGPGLVGETQYF	TGTGCTAGTGGTCCGGGACTAGTGGGGGAGACCCAGTACTTC
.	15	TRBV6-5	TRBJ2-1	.	CASSYGHPTGDEQFF	TGTGCCAGCAGTTACGGGCACCCCACCGGGGATGAGCAGTTCTTC
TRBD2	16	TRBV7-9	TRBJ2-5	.	CASSRGLAGAGETQYF	TGTGCCAGCAGCAGAGGACTAGCGGGGGCCGGGGAGACCCAGTACTTC
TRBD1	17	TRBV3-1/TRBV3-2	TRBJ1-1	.	CASSQEGQGKRNTEAFF	TGTGCCAGCAGCCAAGAGGGACAGGGTAAAAGGAACACTGAAGCTTTCTTT
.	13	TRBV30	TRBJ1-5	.	CAWSGTSNQPQHF	TGTGCCTGGAGCGGGACAAGCAATCAGCCCCAGCATTTT
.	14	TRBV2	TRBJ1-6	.	CASSPFSNNSPLHF	TGTGCCAGCAGTCCGTTCAGTAATAATTCACCCCTCCACTTT
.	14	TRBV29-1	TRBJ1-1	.	CSVPQKYRSTEAFF	TGCAGCGTCCCCCAGAAATACAGGAGCACTGAAGCTTTCTTT
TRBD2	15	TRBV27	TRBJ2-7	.	CASRPTSGNSYEQYF	TGTGCCAGCAGACCGACTAGCGGGAACTCCTACGAGCAGTACTTC
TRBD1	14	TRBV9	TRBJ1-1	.	CASSGRDRGAEAFF	TGTGCCAGCAGCGGACGGGACAGGGGCGCTGAAGCTTTCTTT
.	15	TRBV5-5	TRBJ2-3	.	CASSLRTVSTDTQYF	TGTGCCAGCAGCTTGCGGACAGTTAGCACAGATACGCAGTATTTT
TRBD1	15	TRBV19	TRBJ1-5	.	CASSRQGDIHQPQHF	TGTGCCAGTAGTCGACAGGGGGACATTCATCAGCCCCAGCATTTT
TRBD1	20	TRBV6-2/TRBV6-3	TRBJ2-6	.	CASSYSSFIGQGAGANVLTF	TGTGCCAGCAGTTACTCGAGTTTCATAGGACAGGGGGCGGGGGCCAACGTCCTGACTTTC
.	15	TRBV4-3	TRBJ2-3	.	CASSQDRGYTDTQYF	TGCGCCAGCAGCCAAGATCGGGGGTACACAGATACGCAGTATTTT